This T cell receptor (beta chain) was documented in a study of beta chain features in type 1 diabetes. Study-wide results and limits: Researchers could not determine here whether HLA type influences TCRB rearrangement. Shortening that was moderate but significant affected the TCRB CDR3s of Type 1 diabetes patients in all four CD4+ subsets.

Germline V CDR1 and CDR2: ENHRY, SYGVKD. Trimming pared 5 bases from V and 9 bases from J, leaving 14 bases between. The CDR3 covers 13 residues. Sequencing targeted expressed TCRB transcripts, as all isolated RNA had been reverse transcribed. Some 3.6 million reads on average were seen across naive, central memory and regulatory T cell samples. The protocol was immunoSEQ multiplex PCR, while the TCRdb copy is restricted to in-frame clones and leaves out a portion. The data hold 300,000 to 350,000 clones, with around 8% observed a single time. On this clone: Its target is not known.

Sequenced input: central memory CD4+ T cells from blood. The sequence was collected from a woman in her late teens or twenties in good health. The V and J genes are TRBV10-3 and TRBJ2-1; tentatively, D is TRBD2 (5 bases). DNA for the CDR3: TGTGCCATCAGTCGCAAAACGGACTTTGAGCAGTTCTTC. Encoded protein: CAISRKTDFEQFF.